What follows are 30 T cell receptor beta chains derived from one specimen sequenced in a study of T cell responses to AZD1222 COVID-19 vaccine. Using immunoSEQ multiplex PCR, the repertoire was profiled, and TCRdb retains in-frame clones only, with some absent. The sample shows about 190,000 clones, roughly 92% of them seen only once. The sample here was peripheral blood, taken on day 0 of AZD1222 vaccination. These receptors came from an adult in good health.

This rearrangement joins TRBV7-8 to TRBJ2-1, with 8 bases that match TRBD1. The CDR3 is 18 amino acids. Germline CDR1 and CDR2: SGHVS and FQNEAQ. Trimming removed 5 bases from V and 1 base from J; junction bases left unmatched: 13. The CDR3 here is CASSRNSRGQVSYNEQFF. In DNA form, the CDR3 reads TGTGCCAGCAGCCGAAATAGCAGGGGGCAGGTATCCTACAATGAGCAGTTCTTC.

The chain recombines TRBV29-1 with TRBJ1-5; D possibly corresponds to TRBD1 (5 bases). The germline V and J ends were trimmed by 2 bases and 7 bases, with 12 bases remaining between them. The CDR3 length is 13 residues. In germline, CDR1 is SQVTM, CDR2 ANQGSEA. Written as DNA, the CDR3 is TGCAGCGTTGAATCAGGGATCGGACAGCCCCAGCATTTT. As protein: CSVESGIGQPQHF.

A note on this clone: Within the sample, other DNA sequences also encode this same CDR3. This chain joins TRBV11-2 and TRBJ1-2; 7 bases are a match to TRBD1. Germline CDR1 and CDR2: SGHAT and FQNNGV. With V trimmed by 2 bases and J by 5 bases, 5 bases remained unmatched. CDR3 size: 14 residues. CDR3 region: CASSLRTGVYGYTF. The CDR3, as DNA: TGTGCCAGCAGCTTAAGGACAGGTGTATATGGCTACACCTTC.

The chain uses TRBV19 and TRBJ1-5; unclear D gene. The CDR3 totals 16 residues. Per the germline V gene, CDR1 is LNHDA and CDR2 is SQIVND (reference sequence). Deletions cut 3 bases from V and 4 bases from J, with 16 bases between. In nucleotides, the CDR3 is TGTGCCAGTAGTATCCCCAGTGCCTTGAGAAATCAGCCCCAGCATTTT. Its translation is CASSIPSALRNQPQHF.

The V call is TRBV5-1, the J call TRBJ2-3; perhaps TRBD1 as D (5 bases). V lost 4 bases and J 5 bases, leaving 20 bases between the germline ends. Germline lookup yields CDR1 SGHRS and CDR2 YFSETQ. The CDR3 covers 16 residues. The CDR3 DNA sequence: TGCGCCAGCAGCCTCCAGAATGGGGCAAGGGGAGATACGCAGTATTTT. This codes for CASSLQNGARGDTQYF.

The chain uses TRBV7-7 and TRBJ2-2, with D possibly being TRBD1 (6 bases). Germline CDR1 is SSHAT and CDR2 is FNYEAQ (reference sequence). CDR3 length equals 16 residues. Trimming removed 3 bases at V and 0 bases at J, with 11 bases between. The CDR3 loop reads CASSFPGQPNTGELFF. CDR3 nucleotides: TGTGCCAGCAGCTTCCCCGGACAGCCGAACACCGGGGAGCTGTTTTTT.

The J gene is TRBJ1-3, the V gene TRBV4-1; 10 nucleotides align to TRBD1. Per the germline V gene, CDR1 is MGHRA and CDR2 is YSYEKL. The CDR3 totals 17 residues. The ends lost 1 base at V and 2 bases at J; junction bases unmatched: 5. The CDR3 protein is CASSQGQGAGTGNTIYF. The CDR3 DNA sequence: TGCGCCAGCAGCCAAGGACAGGGGGCGGGAACTGGAAACACCATATATTTT.

This clone has only one observation. The gene calls are TRBV24-1 and TRBJ1-6, with D uncertain. V was trimmed by 1 base and J by 5 bases, leaving 8 bases between them. The CDR3 is 15 amino acids. Germline loops: CDR1 KGHDR, CDR2 SFDVKD. CDR3 region: CATSDFRQNNSPLHF. For the CDR3, the DNA is TGTGCCACCAGTGATTTTCGGCAGAATAATTCACCCCTCCACTTT.

The CDR3 DNA sequence: TGTGCCAGCAGCCCAGGGGGCACTGAAGCTTTCTTT. It is translated as CASSPGGTEAFF. This rearrangement joins TRBV11-2 to TRBJ1-1; 7 bases match TRBD1. CDR1 SGHAT and CDR2 FQNNGV come from the germline V gene. The CDR3 length is 12 residues. The ends lost 5 bases at V and 4 bases at J; junction bases unmatched: 1.

The V gene is TRBV28, the J gene TRBJ1-2, with a weak D call TRBD1 (6 bases). CDR1 MDHEN and CDR2 SYDVKM come from the germline V gene. This CDR3 spans 13 amino acids. V gave up 8 bases and J gave up 2 bases, with 12 bases separating them. This CDR3 is CASQRQGNYGYTF. CDR3 in DNA: TGTGCCAGCCAAAGGCAGGGGAACTATGGCTACACCTTC.

J is TRBJ1-5 and V is TRBV19, with D uncertain. The CDR3 spans 13 residues. The V gene's germline CDR1 is LNHDA and CDR2 SQIVND (reference sequence). V lost 2 bases and J 4 bases, leaving 6 bases between the germline ends. CDR3: CASSIPGNQPQHF. The DNA of the CDR3 is TGTGCCAGTAGTATACCGGGTAATCAGCCCCAGCATTTT.

The V and J genes are TRBV19 and TRBJ1-6; D is possibly TRBD1 (6 bases). CDR3 length equals 14 residues. Looked up from germline, CDR1 is LNHDA and CDR2 is SQIVND (reference sequence). V was pared by 6 bases and J by 5 bases, with 11 bases between. CDR3 sequence reads: CASRPGQNNSPLHF. CDR3 DNA sequence: TGTGCCAGTAGGCCCGGACAGAATAATTCACCCCTCCACTTT.

The V call is TRBV10-2, the J call TRBJ1-2; no reliable D call. Deletions cut 3 bases from V and 0 bases from J, with 2 bases between. The germline gives CDR1 WSHSY, CDR2 SAAADI. This CDR3 has 12 amino acids. The CDR3 sequence is CASSEANYGYTF. DNA of the CDR3: TGCGCCAGCAGTGAAGCTAACTATGGCTACACCTTC.

This sequence joins TRBV12-3 or TRBV12-4 and TRBJ1-2; D gene uncertain. The CDR3 length is 12 residues. Trimming cost V 3 bases and J 8 bases, with 10 bases left between them. The CDR3 DNA follows: TGTGCCAGCAGTTTTGGTCGGAGAGGCTACACCTTC. Residues: CASSFGRRGYTF.

The chain employs TRBV7-2 and TRBJ1-6; D perhaps matches TRBD1 (5 bases). The V and J ends lost 2 bases and 10 bases respectively, with 12 bases between them. The CDR3 has 14 amino acids. Germline loops: CDR1 SGHTA, CDR2 FQGNSA. The CDR3 DNA follows: TGTGCCAGCAGCTTAAAGGCCAGGGAATCACCCCTCCACTTT. As protein: CASSLKARESPLHF.

The chain combines TRBV2 with TRBJ2-5, with a tentative D call TRBD2 (5 bases). CDR3 length: 11 residues. Trimming removed 10 bases at V and 5 bases at J, with 11 bases between. Germline V gene sequence: CDR1 SNHLY, CDR2 FYNNEI. CDR3 in amino acids: CATGSGETQYF. In DNA form, the CDR3 reads TGTGCCACGGGGAGTGGGGAGACCCAGTACTTC.

The chain is built from TRBV5-6 and TRBJ1-2, with D unresolved. Trimming left V 2 bases short and J 1 base short, with 12 bases between. The CDR3 length is 15 residues. Germline V gene data show CDR1 as SGHDT and CDR2 as YYEEEE. CDR3 sequence reads: CASSLRGSYNYGYTF. The DNA for the CDR3 is TGTGCCAGCAGCTTAAGAGGATCCTATAACTATGGCTACACCTTC.

The rearrangement uses TRBV7-9 and TRBJ2-4; 7 bases line up with TRBD1. This CDR3 contains 14 residues. The V segment lost 6 bases and the J segment 12 bases; nucleotides outside the gene matches: 14. In germline, CDR1 is SEHNR, CDR2 FQNEAQ (reference sequence). Here the CDR3 DNA reads TGTGCCAGCAGTCTATCCGGACAGGTCCTTGATCAGTACTTC. Protein product: CASSLSGQVLDQYF.

This sequence joins TRBV6-5 and TRBJ2-7; TRBD2 agrees at 9 bases. CDR1 and CDR2 from the germline V gene are MNHEY and SVGAGI. Trimming at V came to 4 bases and at J to 3 bases, leaving 7 bases not matched to a gene. This CDR3 spans 15 amino acids. CDR3 in DNA: TGTGCCAGCAGTTCGGGCTCTAGCGGGGACTACGAGCAGTACTTC. Protein product: CASSSGSSGDYEQYF.

The chain has TRBV7-2 and TRBJ1-5, with D perhaps TRBD1 (6 bases). This CDR3 is 15 amino acids long. V gave up 4 bases and J gave up 2 bases, with 12 bases separating them. Per germline, CDR1 SGHTA and CDR2 FQGNSA. For the CDR3, the DNA is TGTGCCAGCAGCTCACAGGGTTTCGGCAATCAGCCCCAGCATTTT. It translates to CASSSQGFGNQPQHF.

The chain has TRBV6-5 and TRBJ2-7; the D gene is possibly TRBD2 (5 bases). The V and J ends lost 8 bases and 0 bases respectively, with 11 bases between them. Per the germline V gene, CDR1 is MNHEY and CDR2 is SVGAGI. The CDR3 extends over 13 amino acids. This chain's CDR3 is CASWSGSSYEQYF. Here the CDR3 DNA reads TGTGCCAGCTGGAGCGGTAGCTCCTACGAGCAGTACTTC.

The CDR3 DNA reads TGCGCCAGCAGCTTGGACGGACAGGGCGGGGGCAAAAACATTCAGTACTTC. Protein product: CASSLDGQGGGKNIQYF. The chain uses TRBV5-1 and TRBJ2-4; D may be TRBD1 (8 bases). The V gene lost 0 bases and the J gene lost 3 bases, with 16 bases spanning the gap. The CDR3 runs 17 residues. From germline, CDR1 is SGHRS and CDR2 YFSETQ.

CDR3 loop: CAQAGTGELFF. The CDR3 DNA reads TGCGCGCAAGCGGGCACCGGGGAGCTGTTTTTT. The chain employs TRBV20-1 and TRBJ2-2, with D possibly being TRBD2 (6 bases). The CDR3 consists of 11 residues. The germline CDR1 and CDR2 sequences are DFQATT and SNEGSKA (reference sequence).

This rearrangement joins TRBV13 to TRBJ2-3; 13 bases are shared with TRBD2. V shed 4 bases and J 7 bases; nucleotides not matched to a gene: 11. CDR3 length: 17 residues. Germline V gene sequence: CDR1 PRHDT, CDR2 FYEKMQ (reference sequence). The chain's CDR3 is CASSWTSGGLELYTQYF. The CDR3 DNA reads TGTGCCAGCAGCTGGACTAGCGGGGGCCTCGAATTATATACGCAGTATTTT.

The rearrangement uses TRBV7-9 and TRBJ2-7; a weak D match, TRBD1 (6 bases). V lost 2 bases and J 5 bases, leaving 13 bases between the germline ends. The CDR3 extends over 14 amino acids. Germline assignment: CDR1 SEHNR and CDR2 FQNEAQ (reference sequence). CDR3 coding DNA: TGTGCCAGCAGCTTAAGACCCGCAGGGGACGAGCAGTACTTC. Its protein is CASSLRPAGDEQYF.

This chain joins TRBV7-2 and TRBJ1-6; no clear D gene. The CDR3 spans 15 residues. Deletions cut 6 bases from V and 4 bases from J, with 13 bases between. Germline V gives CDR1 SGHTA, CDR2 FQGNSA. DNA of the CDR3: TGTGCCAGCAGTCCTTCTAGGTTATATAATTCACCCCTCCACTTT. It codes for CASSPSRLYNSPLHF.

The J gene is TRBJ1-3, the V gene TRBV10-3; TRBD1 might be the D (6 bases). Germline CDR1 ENHRY, CDR2 SYGVKD. V gave up 10 bases and J gave up 1 base, with 17 bases separating them. The CDR3 covers 15 residues. The CDR3 sequence: CATNDRPNSGNTIYF. CDR3 bases: TGTGCCACTAACGACAGGCCAAATTCTGGAAACACCATATATTTT.

The chain has TRBV2 and TRBJ1-5, with D uncertain. The ends were cut back, 5 bases at V and 9 bases at J, with 11 bases in the middle. CDR3 length: 12 amino acids. Germline V gene data show CDR1 as SNHLY and CDR2 as FYNNEI. As DNA, the CDR3 is TGTGCCAGCAGTACCTATCCCTCGCCCCAGCATTTT. The encoded protein is CASSTYPSPQHF.

The rearrangement uses TRBV2 and TRBJ1-3; 7 nucleotides agree with TRBD1. Germline lookup yields CDR1 SNHLY and CDR2 FYNNEI. This CDR3 has 14 residues. V trimming: 4 bases; J trimming: 2 bases; junction bases outside the gene matches: 2. In DNA form, the CDR3 reads TGTGCCAGCAGTGCAGACAGGGCTGGAAACACCATATATTTT. This codes for CASSADRAGNTIYF.

The chain employs TRBV19 and TRBJ1-4; D perhaps matches TRBD1 (5 bases). The V and J ends lost 3 bases and 7 bases respectively, with 21 bases between them. This CDR3 has 17 residues. Looked up from germline, CDR1 is LNHDA and CDR2 is SQIVND (reference sequence). The CDR3 here is CASSMNTGVGASEKLFF. The CDR3 nucleotides read TGTGCCAGTAGTATGAACACGGGGGTGGGAGCGAGTGAAAAACTGTTTTTT.